This T cell receptor (beta chain) is from a study of beta chain features in type 1 diabetes. Notes on the study in general: Type 1 diabetes patients showed a moderate but significant shortening of TCRB CDR3s in all four CD4+ subsets.

Reverse transcription of all isolated RNA meant that expressed TCRB transcripts were sequenced. Sequencing was performed with immunoSEQ multiplex PCR; in TCRdb, only in-frame clones are kept and a portion is missing. The top ten hold over 0.45% of the sample, which has about 160,000 clones, 7.5% to 9.5% seen once. Details on this clone: What it binds is not known.

Trimming cost V 3 bases and J 11 bases, with 14 bases left between them. The CDR3 has 13 amino acids. CDR1 SNHLY and CDR2 FYNNEI come from the germline V gene. The rearrangement uses TRBV2 and TRBJ1-5; D remains ambiguous. This clonotype originated in a woman in her late teens or twenties with type 1 diabetes. Sample: central memory CD4+ T cells from blood. The CDR3 spells CASSDPTQLAQHF. The CDR3 DNA reads TGTGCCAGCAGTGACCCCACTCAATTGGCCCAGCATTTT.